These 19 T cell receptor beta chains were all obtained from the same sample, sequenced in a study of radiation and T cells in renal cell carcinoma. The time point denotes: blood 4 weeks post-SBRT, at nephrectomy. The treatment denotes: 15 Gy SBRT to primary tumor, nephrectomy 4 weeks later. Repertoires were generated with immunoSEQ multiplex PCR, while TCRdb's copy carries only in-frame clones and drops some. The repertoire has 120,000 to 150,000 clones, about 86% of them found once; the top ten carry about a sixth. This specimen consisted of blood, obtained from a patient whose treatment included radiotherapy and nephrectomy. All receptors come from a woman aged 45 to 65 with renal cell carcinoma.

The chain employs TRBV27 and TRBJ2-7; 9 bases match TRBD2. CDR1 and CDR2 (germline): MNHEY, SMNVEV (reference sequence). V dropped 7 bases and J dropped 2; count of bases not matched to a gene: 9. CDR3 length: 15 residues. The CDR3 here is CASTLAGGEPYEQYF. DNA for the CDR3: TGTGCCAGCACCTTGGCGGGGGGGGAGCCCTACGAGCAGTACTTC.

V gene TRBV7-2 combines with J gene TRBJ1-2; unclear D gene. The germline CDR1 and CDR2 sequences are SGHTA and FQGNSA. Trimming left V 1 base short and J 7 bases short, with 10 bases between. This CDR3 comprises 13 residues. The CDR3, as DNA: TGTGCCAGCAGCTTAGACTTGGCAATTGGCTACACCTTC. Its protein product is CASSLDLAIGYTF.

The rearrangement uses TRBV10-3 and TRBJ2-3, with a weak D call TRBD1 (5 bases). V lost 5 bases to trimming and J lost 7 bases, with 10 bases between them. There are 12 residues in the CDR3. The germline gives CDR1 ENHRY, CDR2 SYGVKD. The DNA of the CDR3 is TGTGCCATCAGTCTGGACATTTATACGCAGTATTTT. It is translated as CAISLDIYTQYF.

The count of this clone is one. The chain recombines TRBV6-5 with TRBJ1-5, with D uncertain. Per germline, CDR1 MNHEY and CDR2 SVGAGI. Deletions cut 4 bases from V and 4 bases from J, with 8 bases between. The CDR3 loop spans 13 amino acids. The CDR3 sequence is CASSSQLNQPQHF. In nucleotides, the CDR3 is TGTGCCAGCAGTTCACAGTTAAATCAGCCCCAGCATTTT.

In its sample, this clone was seen once. This sequence joins TRBV4-3 and TRBJ2-3, with a possible D match to TRBD2 (5 bases). In germline, CDR1 is LGHNA, CDR2 YSLEER. Trimming removed 2 bases from V and 8 bases from J, with 11 bases in between. This CDR3 region has 13 residues. This CDR3 reads CASSQLGVSTQYF. The CDR3 region has the DNA TGCGCCAGCAGCCAACTGGGAGTGAGTACGCAGTATTTT.

V gene TRBV5-1 combines with J gene TRBJ1-3; the match to TRBD1 covers 7 bases. The CDR3 has 16 amino acids. Trimming removed 0 bases from V and 0 bases from J; junction bases left unmatched: 3. CDR1 and CDR2 (germline): SGHRS, YFSETQ. The DNA of the CDR3 is TGCGCCAGCAGCTTGGAACAGGGGTTCTCTGGAAACACCATATATTTT. Translated: CASSLEQGFSGNTIYF.

This sequence joins TRBV19 and TRBJ1-5, with D unresolved. Germline V gene data show CDR1 as LNHDA and CDR2 as SQIVND (reference sequence). Between the trimmed V and J ends, which lost 3 bases and 5 bases, there was a span of 14 bases. The CDR3 is 15 residues long. CDR3 DNA: TGTGCCAGTAGTATGACGGGTATGGGGTATCAGCCCCAGCATTTT. Translating it yields CASSMTGMGYQPQHF.

The chain couples TRBV5-1 to TRBJ2-3; 9 bases line up with TRBD2. Germline trimming cut 4 bases from V and 0 bases from J; bases unmatched to any gene: 6. This CDR3 comprises 16 residues. The germline V gene has CDR1 SGHRS and CDR2 YFSETQ. The CDR3 is CASSARAGGSTDTQYF. The DNA of the CDR3 is TGCGCCAGCAGCGCAAGGGCGGGAGGGAGCACAGATACGCAGTATTTT.

CDR3 residues: CASRGADTLLTDTQYF. DNA of the CDR3: TGCGCCAGCAGGGGTGCGGATACACTTCTCACAGATACGCAGTATTTT. V gene TRBV10-1 combines with J gene TRBJ2-3; D is uncertain. The germline CDR1 and CDR2 sequences are WNHNN and SYGVQD (reference sequence). The ends were cut back, 6 bases at V and 2 bases at J, with 18 bases in the middle. This CDR3 contains 16 residues.

The CDR3 reads CASGQGIAGNKRQFF. The CDR3 DNA sequence: TGTGCCAGCGGACAAGGAATAGCGGGAAATAAGAGGCAGTTCTTC. V usage is TRBV7-2 and J usage is TRBJ2-1; 8 bases line up with TRBD2. This CDR3 has 15 amino acids. Germline CDR1 SGHTA, CDR2 FQGNSA. Trimming removed 8 bases from V and 12 bases from J; junction bases left unmatched: 18.

CDR3 sequence (DNA): TGCGCCAGCAGCCAACGCATCGGGGCAGATACGCAGTATTTT. This gives the protein CASSQRIGADTQYF. The chain combines TRBV4-3 with TRBJ2-3, with a tentative D call TRBD2 (5 bases). The V end was cut by 2 bases, the J end by 4 bases, with 10 bases between. The CDR3 length is 14 residues. Germline V lookup: CDR1 LGHNA, CDR2 YSLEER.

The chain links TRBV27 to TRBJ1-2, with D tentatively TRBD1 (5 bases). The CDR3 covers 14 residues. The germline CDR1 and CDR2 sequences are MNHEY and SMNVEV (reference sequence). Trimming pared 3 bases from V and 7 bases from J, leaving 15 bases between. The CDR3 nucleotides are TGTGCCAGCAGTTTGTCCCGGGACGTGTTTGGCTACACCTTC. It specifies CASSLSRDVFGYTF.

The rearrangement links TRBV2 to TRBJ2-1, with no clear D. The V gene lost 2 bases and the J gene lost 0 bases, with 5 bases spanning the gap. The CDR3 loop spans 14 amino acids. Looked up from germline, CDR1 is SNHLY and CDR2 is FYNNEI. The CDR3 region is CASSELSSYNEQFF. The CDR3 region has the DNA TGTGCCAGCAGTGAACTAAGCTCCTACAATGAGCAGTTCTTC.

This clone was seen only once. The J gene is TRBJ2-7, the V gene TRBV9; 10 positions agree with TRBD1. Germline V gives CDR1 SGDLS, CDR2 YYNGEE. The ends lost 0 bases at V and 4 bases at J; junction bases unmatched: 4. The CDR3 contains 15 residues. CDR3 region: CASSVETGGRYEQYF. CDR3 sequence (DNA): TGTGCCAGCAGCGTAGAGACAGGGGGCCGTTACGAGCAGTACTTC.

J is TRBJ2-4 and V is TRBV28; D gene unclear. The CDR3 sequence is 16 residues long. Germline CDR1 MDHEN, CDR2 SYDVKM. V lost 2 bases and J 4 bases, leaving 15 bases between the germline ends. CDR3 residues: CASSLMGLGSKNIQYF. The CDR3 coding sequence is TGTGCCAGCAGTTTAATGGGTCTGGGGTCGAAAAACATTCAGTACTTC.

V and J are TRBV27 and TRBJ2-1; D not certain. There are 15 residues in the CDR3. The ends were cut back, 4 bases at V and 6 bases at J, with 16 bases in the middle. CDR1 is MNHEY, CDR2 SMNVEV, per germline (reference sequence). This CDR3 is CASSSRLPLANEQFF. The CDR3 DNA reads TGTGCCAGCAGTTCCCGACTCCCGTTGGCCAATGAGCAGTTCTTC.

This rearrangement joins TRBV4-3 to TRBJ2-1; 11 positions match TRBD1. In germline, CDR1 is LGHNA, CDR2 YSLEER. V gave up 4 bases and J gave up 7 bases; unmatched junction bases: 9. The CDR3 totals 16 residues. The CDR3 DNA sequence: TGCGCCAGCAGCCCTCGGACAGGGGGCGCGGGTAATGAGCAGTTCTTC. It is translated as CASSPRTGGAGNEQFF.

This rearrangement joins TRBV5-6 to TRBJ2-2; the D gene is possibly TRBD2 (5 bases). The CDR3 spans 15 residues. V dropped 0 bases and J dropped 7 bases, with 13 bases sitting between them. Germline values: CDR1 SGHDT, CDR2 YYEEEE. CDR3 in DNA: TGTGCCAGCAGCTTGGCTGGGGTCGGGATCGGGGAGCTGTTTTTT. It specifies CASSLAGVGIGELFF.

The V gene is TRBV5-6, the J gene TRBJ1-2, with a possible D match to TRBD1 (6 bases). Germline CDR1 SGHDT, CDR2 YYEEEE. Trimming stripped 3 bases from V and 6 bases from J, with 18 bases between. The CDR3 spans 15 residues. The CDR3 protein is CASSSRRGGVDGYTF. CDR3 nucleotide sequence: TGTGCCAGCAGCTCCCGGAGAGGGGGAGTTGATGGCTACACCTTC.